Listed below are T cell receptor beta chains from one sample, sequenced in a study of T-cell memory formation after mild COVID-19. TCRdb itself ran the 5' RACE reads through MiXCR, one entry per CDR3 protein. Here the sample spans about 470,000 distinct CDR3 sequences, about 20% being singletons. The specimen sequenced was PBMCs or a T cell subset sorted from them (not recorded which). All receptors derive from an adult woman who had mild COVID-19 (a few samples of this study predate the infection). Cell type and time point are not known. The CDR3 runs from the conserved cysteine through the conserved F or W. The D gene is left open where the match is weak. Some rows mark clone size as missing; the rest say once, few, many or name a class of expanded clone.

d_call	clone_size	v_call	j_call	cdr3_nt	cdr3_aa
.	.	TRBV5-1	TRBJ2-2	TGCGCCAGCAGTGGGGGAGCCACCGGGGAGCTGTTTTTT	CASSGGATGELFF
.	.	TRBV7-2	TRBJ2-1	TGTGCCAGCAGCTTAGTTTTGTCGGGGAAAAGCTCCTACAATGAGCAGTTCTTC	CASSLVLSGKSSYNEQFF
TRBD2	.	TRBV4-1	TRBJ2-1	TGCGCCAGCAGCCAAGACATGGTAGGAGGCGGGAGGGAGCAGTTCTTC	CASSQDMVGGGREQFF
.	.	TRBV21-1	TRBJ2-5	TGTGCCAGCAGCAATAAAGGATTCCAAGAGACCCAGTACTTC	CASSNKGFQETQYF
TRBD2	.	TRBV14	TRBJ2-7	TGTGCCAGCAGCCAAGGGGCGGGAGGATTCTACGAGCAGTACTTC	CASSQGAGGFYEQYF
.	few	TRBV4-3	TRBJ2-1	TGCGCCAGCAGCCAAGGAGGTAGCGGATACCTCTACAATGAGCAGTTCTTC	CASSQGGSGYLYNEQFF
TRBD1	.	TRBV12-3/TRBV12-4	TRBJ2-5	TGTGCCAGCACCATAACCGGGACAGAAAAGACCCAGTACTTC	CASTITGTEKTQYF
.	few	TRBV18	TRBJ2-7	TGTGCCAGCTCACCAAGGGGAGACTTCGAGCAGTACTTC	CASSPRGDFEQYF
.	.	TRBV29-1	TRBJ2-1	TGCAGCGTTGATAGTCGGGTGATACCCTGGGTCCACAATGAGCAGTTCTTC	CSVDSRVIPWVHNEQFF
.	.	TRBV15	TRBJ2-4	TGTGCCACCAGCAGAGAGACAGTCAGTCTAAACATTCAGTACTTC	CATSRETVSLNIQYF
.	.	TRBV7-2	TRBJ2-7	TGTGCCAGCAGCTTGGTTCCCGCGGACGAGCAGTACTTC	CASSLVPADEQYF
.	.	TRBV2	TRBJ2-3	TGTGCCACCTCGGACAGATTTGGTGGAGATACGCAGTATTTT	CATSDRFGGDTQYF
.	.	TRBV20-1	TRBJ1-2	TGCAGTGCGAGTGGGACTCTCGGGGACGAGGGCTACACCTTC	CSASGTLGDEGYTF
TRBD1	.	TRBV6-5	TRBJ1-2	TGTGCCAGCCGGGACAGAAACTATGGCTACACCTTC	CASRDRNYGYTF
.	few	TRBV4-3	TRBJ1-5	TGCGCCAGCAGCCCCTCTCCAAGTAGCAATCAGCCCCAGCATTTT	CASSPSPSSNQPQHF
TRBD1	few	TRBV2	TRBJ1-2	TGTGCCGGACAGACAGGGGGCCTATTAGGCTACACCTTC	CAGQTGGLLGYTF
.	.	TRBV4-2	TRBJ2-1	TGTGCCAGCAGCCAAGGGCCAGGGAAGAAGCAGTTCTTC	CASSQGPGKKQFF
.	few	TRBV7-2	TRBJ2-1	TGTGCCAGCGTGACTAGTCGAGTCGGTGAGCAGTTCTTC	CASVTSRVGEQFF
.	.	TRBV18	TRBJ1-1	TGTGCCAGCTCAGCCCAAACAGAGAACACTGAAGCTTTCTTT	CASSAQTENTEAFF
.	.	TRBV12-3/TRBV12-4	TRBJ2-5	TGTGCCAGCAGTTTCTCGAGTAACCAAGAGACCCAGTACTTC	CASSFSSNQETQYF
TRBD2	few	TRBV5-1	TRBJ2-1	TGCGCCAGCAGCTTGAACCGAGAAGCACTAGCGGCTGAGCAGTTCTTC	CASSLNREALAAEQFF
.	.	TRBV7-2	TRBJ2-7	TGTGCCAGCAGCTTGCGGTCCCGAGGGCCCTACGAGCAGTACTTC	CASSLRSRGPYEQYF
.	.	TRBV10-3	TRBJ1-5	TGTGCCATCAGTGATCACGTCAGACATCAGCCCCAGCATTTT	CAISDHVRHQPQHF
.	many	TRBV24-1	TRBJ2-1	TGTGCCACCAGTGAACGGGCGACCTACAATGAGCAGTTCTTC	CATSERATYNEQFF
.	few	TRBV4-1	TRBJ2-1	TGCGCCAGCAGCCAAATTGGGCACAATGAGCAGTTCTTC	CASSQIGHNEQFF
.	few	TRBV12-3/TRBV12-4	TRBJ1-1	TGTGCCAGCAGTTGGAAGGGGGTGTCGAACACTGAAGCTTTCTTT	CASSWKGVSNTEAFF
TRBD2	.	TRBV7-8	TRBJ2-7	TGTGCCAGCAGCTTAGCCGGAGCGGGGGGGCTCTACGAGCAGTACTTC	CASSLAGAGGLYEQYF
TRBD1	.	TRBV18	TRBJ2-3	TGTGCCAGCTCACCCCTCCAGACAGGGAACACAGATACGCAGTATTTT	CASSPLQTGNTDTQYF
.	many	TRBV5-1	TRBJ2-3	TGCGCCAGCAGCTTGCGGGGCCTTAGCACAGATACGCAGTATTTT	CASSLRGLSTDTQYF
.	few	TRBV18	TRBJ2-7	TGTGCCAGCTCCCCGGGGATAGCCTACGAGCAGTACTTC	CASSPGIAYEQYF
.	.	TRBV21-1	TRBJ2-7	TGTGCCAGCAGCAAAGGGACAGACTACGAGCAGTACTTC	CASSKGTDYEQYF
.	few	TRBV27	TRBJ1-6	TGTGCCAGCAGCGACTATTCACCCCTCCACTTT	CASSDYSPLHF
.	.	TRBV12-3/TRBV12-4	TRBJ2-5	TGTGCCAGCAGTTTATGGGTTTGGGAGACCCAGTACTTC	CASSLWVWETQYF
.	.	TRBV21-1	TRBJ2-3	TGTGCCAGCAGCGCCCCCCTCAGGGATTATACGCAGTATTTT	CASSAPLRDYTQYF
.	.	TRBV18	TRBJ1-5	TGTGCCAGCTCACCAACCCGAGATCAGCCCCAGCATTTT	CASSPTRDQPQHF
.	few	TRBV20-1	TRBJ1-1	TGCAGTGCTCCGGGCCTTGGGAACACTGAAGCTTTCTTT	CSAPGLGNTEAFF
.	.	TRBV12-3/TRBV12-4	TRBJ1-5	TGTGCCAGCAGTTTAGGAGGGGTAAGCGGCAATCAGCCCCAGCATTTT	CASSLGGVSGNQPQHF
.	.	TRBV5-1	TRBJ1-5	TGCGCCAGCAGCCCCTGGCCTAGCAATCAGCCCCAGCATTTT	CASSPWPSNQPQHF
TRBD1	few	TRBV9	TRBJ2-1	TGTGCCAGCAGCAGGACAGGGGACTACAATGAGCAGTTCTTC	CASSRTGDYNEQFF
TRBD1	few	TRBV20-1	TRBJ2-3	TGCAGTGCTAGAGATCTCCCGGACAGGGATTTTAATACGCAGTATTTT	CSARDLPDRDFNTQYF
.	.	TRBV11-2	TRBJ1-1	TGTGCCAGCAGCCCCGCGGGAATTGAAGCTTTCTTT	CASSPAGIEAFF
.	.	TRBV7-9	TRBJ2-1	TGTGCCAGCAGCTCTAGACACAATGAGCAGTTCTTC	CASSSRHNEQFF
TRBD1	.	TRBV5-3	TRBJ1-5	TGTGCCAGAACGGGGACAGGGGGAGGGTATAGCAATCAGCCCCAGCATTTT	CARTGTGGGYSNQPQHF
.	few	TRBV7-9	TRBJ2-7	TGTGCCAGCAGCTTATTGGGGGGGCCCTCCTACGAGCAGTACTTC	CASSLLGGPSYEQYF
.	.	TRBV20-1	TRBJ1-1	TGCAGTGCTAGAGATAGGGCACCGTGGATGAACACTGAAGCTTTCTTT	CSARDRAPWMNTEAFF